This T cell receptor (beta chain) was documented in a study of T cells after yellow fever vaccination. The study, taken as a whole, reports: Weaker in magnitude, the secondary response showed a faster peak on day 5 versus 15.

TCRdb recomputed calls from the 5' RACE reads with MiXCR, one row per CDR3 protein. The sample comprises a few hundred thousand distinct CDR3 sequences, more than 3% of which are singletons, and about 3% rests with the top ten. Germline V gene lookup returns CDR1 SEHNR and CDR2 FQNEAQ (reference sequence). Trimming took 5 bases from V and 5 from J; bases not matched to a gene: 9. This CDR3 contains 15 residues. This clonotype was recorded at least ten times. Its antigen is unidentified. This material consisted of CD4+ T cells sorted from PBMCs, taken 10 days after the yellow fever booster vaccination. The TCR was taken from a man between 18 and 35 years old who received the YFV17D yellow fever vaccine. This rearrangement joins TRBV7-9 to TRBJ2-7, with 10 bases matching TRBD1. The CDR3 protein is CASSHPGQGFHEQYF. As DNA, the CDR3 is TGTGCCAGCAGCCATCCGGGACAGGGGTTCCACGAGCAGTACTTC.